Listed below are T cell receptor beta chains from one sample, sequenced in a study of cytomegalovirus exposure and HLA in healthy donors. Assay used: immunoSEQ multiplex PCR; TCRdb lists only in-frame clones, some missing. This sample has some 170,000 clones, with about 86% found just once. Sequencing was done on a sample of PBMCs. The receptors here all came from a woman in her late teens or twenties in good health and CMV-seronegative. The CDR3 runs from the conserved cysteine through the conserved F or W. A D gene is named only where the DNA matches it firmly. Clone size, where shown, is once, few, many, or a class for clones that have expanded.

v_call	d_call	j_call	clone_size	cdr3_nt	cdr3_aa
TRBV10-3	TRBD2	TRBJ2-7	NA	TGTGCCATCAGTGGGTACATGACGGGGGGTAACTACGAGCAGTACTTC	CAISGYMTGGNYEQYF
TRBV13	TRBD2	TRBJ2-1	NA	TGTGCCAGCAGCTTATCTGAGCGGGAGGGCATGGATGAGCAGTTCTTC	CASSLSEREGMDEQFF
TRBV5-1	NA	TRBJ2-5	NA	TGCGCCAGCAGCTCATTAGGCCAGACAGCGTACCAAGAGACCCAGTACTTC	CASSSLGQTAYQETQYF
TRBV20-1	NA	TRBJ2-7	NA	TGCAGTGCTAGGGTAGTGTCCGAGCAGTACTTC	CSARVVSEQYF
TRBV11-3	NA	TRBJ2-1	NA	TGTGCCAGCAGCCTAGGTTGGAGCAATGAGCAGTTCTTC	CASSLGWSNEQFF
TRBV19	TRBD1	TRBJ2-5	NA	TGTGCCAGTAGTATTAGGGACAGTCGGTCGGAGACCCAGTACTTC	CASSIRDSRSETQYF
TRBV4-1	TRBD2	TRBJ2-5	NA	TGCGCCAGCAGCACCCGAGGACTAGCCGTCGAGACCCAGTACTTC	CASSTRGLAVETQYF
TRBV6-4	NA	TRBJ1-1	NA	TGTGCCAGCAGTGACGGGCAGGGGAAAGCTTTCTTT	CASSDGQGKAFF
TRBV18	NA	TRBJ1-2	NA	TGTGCCAGCTCACCAGATCAGTCGCCAACCCCCTATGGCTACACCTTC	CASSPDQSPTPYGYTF
TRBV25-1	NA	TRBJ1-2	NA	TGTGCCAGCAAAAGCGAAACCTACTCCTATGGCTACACCTTC	CASKSETYSYGYTF
TRBV4-1	TRBD2	TRBJ2-3	NA	TGCGCCAGCAGCCAAGAGCGGACTAGCGGGAGGGCCGGGCAGTATTTT	CASSQERTSGRAGQYF
TRBV5-1	TRBD1	TRBJ1-1	few	TGCGCCAGCAGCAGGAACAGGGGTACTGAAGCTTTCTTT	CASSRNRGTEAFF
TRBV7-8	TRBD1	TRBJ1-2	NA	TGTGCCAGCAGCCGACAGGGGGCAAATGTGGAGGGCTACACCTTC	CASSRQGANVEGYTF
TRBV6-5	TRBD1	TRBJ2-1	NA	TGTGCCAGCAGCGACAGGGCGGCGATTAATGAGCAGTTCTTC	CASSDRAAINEQFF
TRBV19	TRBD1	TRBJ1-5	few	TGTGCCAGTAGTGAGGGGGCGAGGGCCCAGCATTTT	CASSEGARAQHF
TRBV7-2	TRBD2	TRBJ2-3	NA	TGTGCCAGCAGCTTAGGAAGACTCGGACTAGCGGGTTTCACAGATACGCAGTATTTT	CASSLGRLGLAGFTDTQYF
TRBV7-6	NA	TRBJ2-3	NA	TGTGCCAGCAGCTTAGCGGGAGTAAGAGATACGCAGTATTTT	CASSLAGVRDTQYF
TRBV6-1	TRBD2	TRBJ2-2	NA	TGTGCCAGCAGTGGGACTAGCGGGGGCCGTCCTAGCTCCGGGGAGCTGTTTTTT	CASSGTSGGRPSSGELFF
TRBV2	NA	TRBJ2-3	once	TGTGCCAGCAGGATACTACCACTGAGCACAGATACGCAGTATTTT	CASRILPLSTDTQYF
TRBV6-1	TRBD1	TRBJ2-5	few	TGTGCCAGCAGTGAAGCGCCTCCCGGGACAGGGGGCTACCAAGAGACCCAGTACTTC	CASSEAPPGTGGYQETQYF
TRBV6-5	TRBD1	TRBJ1-1	NA	TGTGCCAGCAGTACGGGACAGGGGGCCAACACTGAAGCTTTCTTT	CASSTGQGANTEAFF
TRBV5-4	TRBD1	TRBJ2-7	NA	TGTGCCAGCAGCTTCAAGGCAGGGGGAATGAGCGAGCAGTACTTC	CASSFKAGGMSEQYF
TRBV4-3	TRBD1	TRBJ1-1	NA	TGCGCCAGCAGCCATGGGACAGGGGGCGTGAACACTGAAGCTTTCTTT	CASSHGTGGVNTEAFF
TRBV18	NA	TRBJ2-1	NA	TGTGCCAGCTCGCTGACAGGTCCCTACAATGAGCAGTTCTTC	CASSLTGPYNEQFF
TRBV5-1	NA	TRBJ2-5	NA	TGCGCCAGCAGCTTGGCCTATAGAGAGACCCAGTACTTC	CASSLAYRETQYF
TRBV30	TRBD1	TRBJ1-1	NA	TGTGCCTGGAGGGCATTAGTCGGGACAGGGGTGACTGAAGCTTTCTTT	CAWRALVGTGVTEAFF
TRBV7-9	NA	TRBJ2-1	NA	TGTGCCAGCAGCCTAGTGAGGAATGAGCAGTTCTTC	CASSLVRNEQFF
TRBV2	NA	TRBJ1-5	NA	TGTGCCAGCAGTCTGGCGGGGAGGCAGCCCCAGCATTTT	CASSLAGRQPQHF
TRBV2	NA	TRBJ1-3	NA	TGTGCCAGCAGTCCAGACAGGACGGGAAACACCATATATTTT	CASSPDRTGNTIYF
TRBV2	TRBD1	TRBJ1-3	NA	TGTGCCAGCAGCGGAACGCCCCGGGACAGGGTGGGAAACACCATATATTTT	CASSGTPRDRVGNTIYF
TRBV7-9	NA	TRBJ1-1	NA	TGTGCCAGCAGCTCCCCCCAGAACACTGAAGCTTTCTTT	CASSSPQNTEAFF
TRBV29-1	NA	TRBJ2-7	NA	TGCAGCGTTGGACAGGGAGGCAGCGAGCAGTACTTC	CSVGQGGSEQYF
TRBV18	NA	TRBJ2-7	few	TGTGCCAGCTCACGAGACAGCTACGAGCAGTACTTC	CASSRDSYEQYF
TRBV27	NA	TRBJ2-7	NA	TGTGCCAGCAGACTTACTCCTCGATCCTACGAGCAGTACTTC	CASRLTPRSYEQYF
TRBV2	TRBD1	TRBJ1-1	NA	TGTGCCAGCAGTGGACAGGGGGCAGCTACTGAAGCTTTCTTT	CASSGQGAATEAFF
TRBV30	NA	TRBJ2-1	NA	TGTGCCTGGAGTTCAGGGTACAATGAGCAGTTCTTC	CAWSSGYNEQFF